This entry lists 10 T cell receptor beta chains sequenced from one sample in a study of T cell changes during pregnancy in multiple sclerosis. Method: immunoSEQ multiplex PCR; TCRdb's copy keeps in-frame clones and lacks some. Among some 40,000 clones, roughly nine tenths were seen once, and the ten largest hold 0.51%. The sequencing used CD4+ T cells from peripheral blood mononuclear cells, collected in the first trimester of pregnancy. The source is a female donor with multiple sclerosis, enrolled in a pregnancy study.

The genes are TRBV7-9 and TRBJ2-7; 7 nucleotides agree with TRBD2. The CDR3 spans 12 residues. Germline trimming cut 8 bases from V and 4 bases from J; bases unmatched to any gene: 5. Germline loops: CDR1 SEHNR, CDR2 FQNEAQ (reference sequence). CDR3 DNA: TGTGCCAGCCAGAGGGAGGGGTACGAGCAGTACTTC. Its translation: CASQREGYEQYF.

Written as DNA, the CDR3 is TGTGCCAGCAGCTTGACAGGGTCTAATGAAAAACTGTTTTTT. Translation: CASSLTGSNEKLFF. The rearrangement links TRBV5-8 to TRBJ1-4; D may be TRBD1 (6 bases). Germline CDR1 and CDR2: SGHTS and YDEGEE. The V gene lost 1 base and the J gene lost 3 bases, with 7 bases spanning the gap. The CDR3 is 14 residues long.

This chain links TRBV2 with TRBJ2-7; 8 nucleotides line up with TRBD2. J was trimmed by 0 bases and V by 2 bases; bases with no gene match: 9. The length of the CDR3 is 17 residues. The V gene's germline CDR1 is SNHLY and CDR2 FYNNEI. Here the CDR3 reads CASSESRTSGNSYEQYF. CDR3 nucleotide sequence: TGTGCCAGCAGTGAAAGCCGTACTAGCGGAAACTCCTACGAGCAGTACTTC.

This rearrangement joins TRBV4-3 to TRBJ2-1; D is perhaps TRBD2 (6 bases). CDR3 length equals 13 residues. The germline gives CDR1 LGHNA, CDR2 YSLEER. The ends were cut back, 6 bases at V and 9 bases at J, with 15 bases in the middle. The CDR3 protein is CASRPGGVSEQFF. As DNA, the CDR3 is TGCGCCAGCAGACCAGGAGGGGTCAGTGAGCAGTTCTTC.

J is TRBJ1-2 and V is TRBV2; D possibly corresponds to TRBD1 (6 bases). In germline, CDR1 is SNHLY, CDR2 FYNNEI. The V end lost 9 bases, the J end lost 3 bases, and 17 bases lay between the germline ends. CDR3 length: 14 residues. CDR3 region: CASKGVRKDYGYTF. CDR3 in DNA: TGTGCCAGTAAGGGGGTTCGCAAAGACTATGGCTACACCTTC.

This chain uses TRBV2 with TRBJ2-7, with D tentatively TRBD1 (5 bases). Germline V lookup: CDR1 SNHLY, CDR2 FYNNEI. The CDR3 runs to 14 residues. V was clipped by 4 bases and J by 7 bases, with 17 bases between them. As DNA, the CDR3 is TGTGCCAGCAGTGGGGTCCCGACAGCGCGGGAGCAGTACTTC. Its protein product is CASSGVPTAREQYF.

The V call is TRBV6-5, the J call TRBJ2-3; a weak D match, TRBD2 (5 bases). V was cut by 6 bases and J by 6 bases, with 19 bases left in between. This CDR3 is built from 15 residues. CDR1 and CDR2 (germline): MNHEY, SVGAGI. This CDR3 is CASRLNRVEADTQYF. CDR3 DNA: TGTGCCAGCAGGTTAAATAGGGTGGAGGCCGATACGCAGTATTTT.

The chain carries TRBV9 and TRBJ2-3; 9 positions agree with TRBD2. Germline V gene data show CDR1 as SGDLS and CDR2 as YYNGEE. Trimming took 0 bases from V and 4 from J; bases not matched to a gene: 6. This CDR3 comprises 16 residues. CDR3 nucleotides: TGTGCCAGCAGCGTAGGGGTAGCGGGAGCGGCAGATACGCAGTATTTT. Protein product: CASSVGVAGAADTQYF.

This chain joins TRBV7-9 and TRBJ1-2; 9 bases align to TRBD1. Per germline, CDR1 SEHNR and CDR2 FQNEAQ (reference sequence). V dropped 5 bases and J dropped 3; count of bases not matched to a gene: 10. The CDR3 is made up of 16 amino acids. Here the CDR3 DNA reads TGTGCCAGCAGCCAATGGGCGGACAGGGGAGACTATGGCTACACCTTC. Translation: CASSQWADRGDYGYTF. The full variable domain, in which reference TRBV7-9 and TRBJ1-2 provide the parts outside the CDR3, is DTGVSQNPRHKITKRGQNVTFRCDPISEHNRLYWYRQTLGQGPEFLTYFQNEAQLEKSRLLSDRFSAERPKGSFSTLEIQRTEQGDSAMYLCASSQWADRGDYGYTFGSGTRLTVV.

V and J are TRBV9 and TRBJ1-4; 9 bases are a match to TRBD1. CDR1 and CDR2 from the germline V gene are SGDLS and YYNGEE. J was trimmed by 7 bases and V by 1 base; bases with no gene match: 8. The CDR3 is 16 amino acids. The CDR3 loop reads CASSVSPTGGGEKLFF. In DNA form, the CDR3 reads TGTGCCAGCAGCGTAAGCCCCACAGGGGGCGGTGAAAAACTGTTTTTT.